The 27 T cell receptor beta chains listed next were all sequenced from one sample in a study of identical twins. TCRdb re-analysed the 5' RACE reads in MiXCR, keeping a single row per CDR3 protein. The sample has 350,000 to 400,000 distinct CDR3 sequences, approximately 8.7% seen once. The sample consisted of naive T cells sorted from blood. These receptors all stem from a woman aged 50 to 60 in good health.

Of note for this clonotype: A much larger clone differs from this one at a single base, so this may be a read error. The J gene is TRBJ2-7, the V gene TRBV5-1; no definite D call. This CDR3 comprises 14 residues. The V end lost 4 bases, the J end lost 10 bases, and 21 bases lay between the germline ends. Germline-derived CDR1 and CDR2 are SGHRS and YFSETQ. The CDR3 sequence is CASSHPTNPSDQYF. As DNA, the CDR3 is TGCGCCAGCAGCCATCCCACCAATCCCAGCGACCAGTACTTC.

The chain recombines TRBV7-3 with TRBJ2-5; D possibly corresponds to TRBD2 (5 bases). Trimming pared 6 bases from V and 5 bases from J, leaving 13 bases between. CDR3 length equals 13 residues. The germline CDR1 and CDR2 sequences are SGHTA and FQGTGA. The CDR3 DNA follows: TGTGCCAGCAGGAGAACTAGTGGGGAGACCCAGTACTTC. This translates into CASRRTSGETQYF.

This clonotype occurred a few times. The chain links TRBV20-1 to TRBJ2-1; D not resolved. This CDR3 has 13 residues. V was trimmed by 3 bases and J by 4 bases, leaving 10 bases between them. Germline CDR1 reads DFQATT; CDR2 reads SNEGSKA (reference sequence). CDR3 sequence: CSARGQTYNEQFF. CDR3 DNA: TGCAGTGCTAGGGGCCAGACGTACAATGAGCAGTTCTTC.

In this sample, this clonotype turned up many times. V gene TRBV20-1 combines with J gene TRBJ2-1; possible D gene TRBD2, 6 bases. V lost 7 bases, J lost 4 bases, and 20 bases lay in between. CDR1 and CDR2 from the germline V gene are DFQATT and SNEGSKA (reference sequence). The CDR3 length is 15 residues. In DNA form, the CDR3 reads TGCAGTGTTAGGGCTAATAGCGGTTTGTACAATGAGCAGTTCTTC. Residues: CSVRANSGLYNEQFF.

This chain's CDR3 is CASSWAELAGNNEQFF. CDR3 nucleotide sequence: TGTGCCAGCAGTTGGGCTGAACTAGCGGGAAACAATGAGCAGTTCTTC. The chain is built from TRBV12-3 or TRBV12-4 and TRBJ2-1; TRBD2 aligns across 10 bases. The J segment lost 5 bases and the V segment lost 4 bases, leaving 8 bases of the junction unmatched. The CDR3 contains 16 residues.

This clonotype appeared a few times. The J gene is TRBJ2-4, the V gene TRBV12-3 or TRBV12-4; possible D gene TRBD2, 6 bases. V dropped 6 bases and J dropped 6 bases, with 15 bases sitting between them. CDR3 length: 14 amino acids. This chain's CDR3 is CASSPRERVNIQYF. DNA of the CDR3: TGTGCCAGCAGCCCAAGGGAGCGGGTAAACATTCAGTACTTC.

This chain connects TRBV5-6 to TRBJ1-1, with TRBD1 as a possible D gene (5 bases). The CDR3 is 15 amino acids. Trimming removed 0 bases from V and 1 base from J, with 10 bases in between. Germline loops: CDR1 SGHDT, CDR2 YYEEEE. The CDR3 reads CASSLGDRPNTEAFF. CDR3 nucleotides: TGTGCCAGCAGCTTGGGCGACAGACCGAACACTGAAGCTTTCTTT.

CDR3 sequence: CSAREWEGLMNEQFF. The CDR3 DNA reads TGCAGTGCTAGAGAATGGGAGGGCCTCATGAATGAGCAGTTCTTC. The chain joins TRBV20-1 to TRBJ2-1; 7 positions match TRBD2. Germline loops: CDR1 DFQATT, CDR2 SNEGSKA (reference sequence). V dropped 0 bases and J dropped 7; count of bases not matched to a gene: 9. The CDR3 has 15 amino acids.

This clonotype was found a few times. The chain uses TRBV20-1 and TRBJ2-7; TRBD2 agrees at 7 bases. From germline, CDR1 is DFQATT and CDR2 SNEGSKA (reference sequence). The CDR3 runs 14 residues. Trimming at V came to 2 bases and at J to 3 bases, leaving 7 bases not matched to a gene. CDR3 sequence: CSARTLSGIYEQYF. The CDR3 DNA reads TGCAGTGCTAGAACCCTAAGCGGGATCTACGAGCAGTACTTC.

The J gene is TRBJ2-1, the V gene TRBV14; no clear D gene. This CDR3 comprises 13 residues. The germline gives CDR1 SGHDN, CDR2 FVKESK. V gave up 0 bases and J gave up 13 bases, with 13 bases separating them. The CDR3 DNA is TGTGCCAGCAGCCAAGATCTCGGCTCGAATCAGTTCTTC. Encoded protein: CASSQDLGSNQFF.

This clonotype was observed a few times. The CDR3: CASSEHLTRNTEAFF. CDR3 bases: TGTGCCAGCAGTGAACACCTGACAAGGAACACTGAAGCTTTCTTT. The chain joins TRBV6-1 to TRBJ1-1; D remains unclear. Germline V lookup: CDR1 MNHNS, CDR2 SASEGT. The CDR3 has 15 amino acids. Trimming stripped 2 bases from V and 1 base from J, with 11 bases between.

Here the CDR3 reads CASSPRGAGGTDTQYF. The CDR3, as DNA: TGTGCCAGCAGCCCTCGAGGGGCGGGAGGGACAGATACGCAGTATTTT. V and J are TRBV7-8 and TRBJ2-3, with TRBD2 identical over 9 bases. Germline trimming cut 5 bases from V and 3 bases from J; bases unmatched to any gene: 9. The CDR3 runs 16 residues. CDR1 is SGHVS, CDR2 FQNEAQ, per germline.

The CDR3 loop reads CSVPKGTQGRLTEAFF. CDR3 coding DNA: TGCAGCGTCCCAAAGGGGACCCAGGGGAGATTAACTGAAGCTTTCTTT. The chain couples TRBV29-1 to TRBJ1-1, with a possible D match to TRBD1 (6 bases). Germline-derived CDR1 and CDR2 are SQVTM and ANQGSEA. V lost 6 bases and J 5 bases, leaving 25 bases between the germline ends. CDR3 length equals 16 residues.

This clonotype occurred many times. This rearrangement joins TRBV19 to TRBJ1-3; D uncertain. V was pared by 8 bases and J by 0 bases, with 8 bases between. CDR3 length: 13 amino acids. The germline CDR1 and CDR2 sequences are LNHDA and SQIVND (reference sequence). The CDR3: CASQPPSGNTIYF. CDR3 coding DNA: TGTGCCAGTCAGCCTCCCTCTGGAAACACCATATATTTT.

This clonotype was counted only a few times. The rearrangement uses TRBV9 and TRBJ2-1; unclear D gene. The CDR3 spans 12 residues. V lost 0 bases and J lost 5, with 3 bases in between. Germline assignment: CDR1 SGDLS and CDR2 YYNGEE. The CDR3 protein is CASSVDDNEQFF. The DNA for the CDR3 is TGTGCCAGCAGCGTAGACGACAATGAGCAGTTCTTC.

This clonotype has a handful of counts. The rearrangement joins TRBV30 to TRBJ2-1; the match to TRBD2 covers 7 bases. Per the germline V gene, CDR1 is GTSNPN and CDR2 is SVGIG (reference sequence). This CDR3 contains 12 residues. Trimming took 4 bases from V and 4 from J; bases not matched to a gene: 1. The DNA of the CDR3 is TGTGCCTGGACTAGCGGTTACAATGAGCAGTTCTTC. Its protein product is CAWTSGYNEQFF.

This clonotype came up a few times. The V call is TRBV3-1, the J call TRBJ2-7; 10 nucleotides align to TRBD2. Germline CDR1 LGHDT, CDR2 YNNKEL (reference sequence). J was trimmed by 4 bases and V by 2 bases; bases with no gene match: 8. This CDR3 comprises 16 residues. CDR3: CASSQRTSGQGYEQYF. For the CDR3, the DNA is TGTGCCAGCAGCCAACGGACTAGCGGACAAGGTTACGAGCAGTACTTC.

This clonotype has at least ten counts. This chain links TRBV12-3 or TRBV12-4 with TRBJ2-7; D is possibly TRBD2 (5 bases). The CDR3 runs 14 residues. Between the trimmed V and J ends, which lost 3 bases and 1 base, there was a span of 10 bases. The CDR3 is CASSFSWESYEQYF. The CDR3 nucleotides are TGTGCCAGCAGTTTTTCCTGGGAGTCCTACGAGCAGTACTTC.

The chain is built from TRBV5-1 and TRBJ2-2; 11 nucleotides align to TRBD2. Germline-derived CDR1 and CDR2 are SGHRS and YFSETQ. J was trimmed by 6 bases and V by 7 bases; bases with no gene match: 5. This CDR3 contains 14 residues. The CDR3 sequence: CASVLAGEPGELFF. DNA for the CDR3: TGCGCCAGCGTACTAGCGGGAGAACCCGGGGAGCTGTTTTTT.

This clonotype has only a few counts. The CDR3 DNA reads TGCGCCAGCAGCCAAGATGGCGGGACGTTCACAGATACGCAGTATTTT. It codes for CASSQDGGTFTDTQYF. The chain employs TRBV4-1 and TRBJ2-3; possible D gene TRBD2, 6 bases. The germline gives CDR1 MGHRA, CDR2 YSYEKL. The CDR3 extends over 16 amino acids. V was trimmed by 0 bases and J by 2 bases, leaving 12 bases between them.

The chain joins TRBV4-1 to TRBJ2-3, with a tentative D call TRBD2 (5 bases). CDR1 MGHRA and CDR2 YSYEKL come from the germline V gene. This CDR3 is 16 amino acids long. V lost 6 bases and J 2 bases, leaving 18 bases between the germline ends. DNA of the CDR3: TGCGCCAGCAGTCCGATCGACTACCCAAACACAGATACGCAGTATTTT. It specifies CASSPIDYPNTDTQYF.

The chain uses TRBV5-1 and TRBJ2-4; TRBD2 aligns across 8 bases. The ends lost 5 bases at V and 5 bases at J; junction bases unmatched: 6. CDR1 is SGHRS and CDR2 is YFSETQ in the germline V gene. The CDR3 is 14 amino acids. Written as DNA, the CDR3 is TGCGCCAGCAGGCGGGGACTAGTCGAAAACATTCAGTACTTC. It is translated as CASRRGLVENIQYF. Full variable domain (remainder filled in from reference TRBV5-1 and TRBJ2-4): KAGVTQTPRYLIKTRGQQVTLSCSPISGHRSVSWYQQTPGQGLQFLFEYFSETQRNKGNFPGRFSGRQFSNSRSEMNVSTLELGDSALYLCASRRGLVENIQYFGAGTRLSVL.

This clonotype was seen ten or more times. The chain employs TRBV20-1 and TRBJ2-1, with TRBD2 identical over 8 bases. Germline trimming cut 0 bases from V and 8 bases from J; bases unmatched to any gene: 9. Germline V gene lookup returns CDR1 DFQATT and CDR2 SNEGSKA (reference sequence). CDR3 size: 15 residues. The CDR3: CSARDVAGSIYEQFF. In DNA form, the CDR3 reads TGCAGTGCTAGAGATGTAGCGGGGTCGATCTATGAGCAGTTCTTC.

This clonotype was detected a few times. The chain employs TRBV7-2 and TRBJ1-2; D unclear. CDR1 and CDR2 from the germline V gene are SGHTA and FQGNSA. The CDR3 is 13 residues long. Trimming removed 3 bases at V and 7 bases at J, with 12 bases between. CDR3 sequence reads: CASSFNSLGGYTF. The DNA for the CDR3 is TGTGCCAGCAGCTTTAACTCCCTCGGTGGCTACACCTTC.

This chain joins TRBV11-2 and TRBJ2-3; D is possibly TRBD1 or TRBD2 (5 bases each). With 5 bases removed from V and 2 bases from J, the gap between germline ends came to 17 bases. This CDR3 is 16 amino acids long. Looked up from germline, CDR1 is SGHAT and CDR2 is FQNNGV. The CDR3 sequence is CASSLTRDDTTDTQYF. The CDR3 DNA is TGTGCCAGCAGCCTAACCAGGGACGACACCACAGATACGCAGTATTTT.

This clonotype was seen only a few times. V usage is TRBV9 and J usage is TRBJ2-3; TRBD1 aligns across 9 bases. The germline CDR1 and CDR2 sequences are SGDLS and YYNGEE. The V segment lost 4 bases and the J segment 0 bases; nucleotides outside the gene matches: 6. CDR3 length: 16 residues. As DNA, the CDR3 is TGTGCCAGCAGCTCACAGGGGGCGTCTAGCACAGATACGCAGTATTTT. Its protein is CASSSQGASSTDTQYF.

CDR3 region: CASSQEETVGRGRISRDTQYF. The CDR3 nucleotides read TGCGCCAGCAGCCAAGAGGAGACAGTTGGGCGCGGGAGGATAAGTAGAGATACGCAGTATTTT. The rearrangement links TRBV4-1 to TRBJ2-3, with 8 bases identical to TRBD2. V lost 0 bases to trimming and J lost 5 bases; unmatched junction nucleotides: 22. Germline V CDR1 and CDR2: MGHRA, YSYEKL. The length of the CDR3 is 21 residues.